Detailed here is one TCR beta chain. Its antigen is undetermined. Additional DNA sequences in this sample encode the identical CDR3. This specimen belongs to a study of graft-versus-host responses after intestinal transplantation. Across the study: All of the recipients had induction that used anti-thymocyte globulin, then tacrolimus and steroids for approximately 3 years.

Assay used: immunoSEQ multiplex PCR; TCRdb lists only in-frame clones, some missing. The sample holds roughly 120,000 clones, over 85% seen once. Overall study findings and caveats: Where graft-donor T cell macrochimerism was present, patients had high graft-versus-host to host-versus-graft clonal ratios in allografts. The highest levels of circulating GvH clones went along with early declines in HvG clones after transplant. Recipient marrow harbored GvH clones, some of which surfaced first in ileum or blood.

The V and J ends lost 2 bases and 4 bases respectively, with 8 bases between them. Germline lookup yields CDR1 KGHSH and CDR2 LQKENI. This CDR3 is built from 13 residues. The source was unstimulated CD4+ T cells sorted from spleen or lymph node cells, collected before intestinal transplant. The chain combines TRBV18 with TRBJ2-5; a possible D gene is TRBD2 (5 bases). This receptor was taken from a human donor who received an intestinal transplant. The CDR3 bases are TGTGCCAGCTCACCAGGAGGCCTAGAGACCCAGTACTTC. This encodes CASSPGGLETQYF.